A selection of T cell receptor beta chains follows, all from one sample in a study of T cells in Graves' hyperthyroidism and ophthalmopathy. TCRdb reprocessed the multiplex PCR reads via MiXCR and lists one record per CDR3 protein. The sample records some 350,000 distinct CDR3 sequences, about an eighth being singletons. Source material: blood. The source is a woman aged 40 to 50 with Graves' ophthalmopathy. Both conserved end residues are part of each CDR3. The D gene is left open where the match is weak. Expanded clones get a size class; other rows say once, few or many, or leave the size out.

j_call,d_call,clone_size,v_call,cdr3_aa,cdr3_nt
TRBJ2-5,TRBD1,many,TRBV24-1,CATSGTGQLKTQYF,TGTGCCACCAGTGGAACGGGACAGTTAAAGACCCAGTACTTC
TRBJ1-1,NA,many,TRBV24-1,CATKRGTNTEAFF,TGTGCCACCAAGCGGGGCACGAACACTGAAGCTTTCTTT
TRBJ2-3,NA,NA,TRBV20-1,CSARDSGTNLDTQYF,TGCAGTGCTAGAGACTCCGGGACGAATTTAGATACGCAGTATTTT
TRBJ1-2,NA,NA,TRBV18,CASSPGIESGNYGYTF,TGTGCCAGCTCACCAGGAATCGAAAGTGGTAACTATGGCTACACCTTC
TRBJ2-1,NA,many,TRBV30,CAWSPGVAYNEQFF,TGTGCCTGGAGTCCCGGAGTAGCCTACAATGAGCAGTTCTTC
TRBJ1-2,NA,NA,TRBV19,CASSYSELYGYTF,TGTGCCAGTAGTTACAGTGAATTATATGGCTACACCTTC
TRBJ2-1,TRBD1,NA,TRBV3-1,CASSPPGTGGAGRFKQFF,TGTGCCAGCAGCCCACCCGGGACAGGGGGCGCGGGGCGATTTAAGCAGTTCTTC
TRBJ1-6,NA,NA,TRBV10-2,CASRDAGGSPLHF,TGCGCCAGCAGGGACGCCGGTGGATCACCCCTCCACTTT
TRBJ2-3,TRBD2,few,TRBV12-3/TRBV12-4,CASTPRPGLAGDTQYF,TGTGCCAGCACCCCCCGCCCGGGACTAGCGGGAGATACGCAGTATTTT
TRBJ1-6,NA,many,TRBV12-3/TRBV12-4,CASRGGGLLGGSPLHF,TGTGCCAGCAGGGGGGGTGGCCTCCTTGGGGGTTCACCCCTCCACTTT
TRBJ2-2,TRBD2,once,TRBV6-1,CASSPAGALGELFF,TGTGCCAGCAGCCCAGCGGGGGCTCTCGGGGAGCTGTTTTTT
TRBJ1-4,TRBD1,NA,TRBV30,CAWSDRQGPNEKLFF,TGTGCCTGGAGTGATCGACAGGGCCCTAATGAAAAACTGTTTTTT
TRBJ2-3,TRBD2,many,TRBV7-8,CASSEAFWLAGDGADTQYF,TGTGCCAGCAGCGAGGCTTTCTGGCTAGCGGGAGACGGGGCAGATACGCAGTATTTT
TRBJ2-3,TRBD2,NA,TRBV18,CASSPSGGLTDTQYF,TGTGCCAGCTCACCGAGCGGGGGCCTCACAGATACGCAGTATTTT